These 25 T cell receptor beta chains were all obtained from the same sample, sequenced in a study of glioma-infiltrating T cells after dendritic cell vaccination. Clones were sequenced by immunoSEQ multiplex PCR, and TCRdb holds only the in-frame ones, with some missing. The top ten hold roughly 2% of the sample, which has some 30,000 clones, roughly nine tenths seen once. Material: blood, obtained before dendritic cell vaccination. These receptor sequences come from a human donor with glioblastoma.

This clone was picked up one time. The V and J genes are TRBV15 and TRBJ2-2, with D unresolved. CDR1 and CDR2 from the germline V gene are LNHNV and YYDKDF (reference sequence). The V and J ends lost 9 bases and 3 bases respectively, with 8 bases between them. This CDR3 contains 12 residues. CDR3 DNA: TGTGCCACTCACTCGGACACCGGGGAGCTGTTTTTT. Amino acids: CATHSDTGELFF.

The V gene is TRBV19, the J gene TRBJ2-5; 8 bases align to TRBD1. After removal of 6 bases from V and 4 bases from J, the junction contained 7 bases not matched to a gene. The CDR3 loop spans 14 amino acids. Germline values: CDR1 LNHDA, CDR2 SQIVND (reference sequence). The CDR3 sequence: CASSVQGGGETQYF. In DNA, the CDR3 is TGTGCCAGTAGCGTACAGGGGGGCGGAGAGACCCAGTACTTC.

This chain connects TRBV11-3 to TRBJ1-5; no reliable D call. The CDR3 length is 15 residues. V was cut by 2 bases and J by 7 bases, with 15 bases left in between. Looked up from germline, CDR1 is SGHNT and CDR2 is YENEEA. DNA of the CDR3: TGTGCCAGCAGCTTAACACGACATAGGTGGCAGCCCCAGCATTTT. It codes for CASSLTRHRWQPQHF.

The chain uses TRBV27 and TRBJ2-7; 14 positions agree with TRBD2. J lost 9 bases, V lost 2 bases, and 3 bases had no gene match. CDR3 size: 14 residues. Germline CDR1 and CDR2: MNHEY and SMNVEV (reference sequence). The DNA for the CDR3 is TGTGCCAGCAGTTTAGGGACTAGCGGGGGCGGGCAGTACTTC. Its protein product is CASSLGTSGGGQYF.

The chain employs TRBV7-9 and TRBJ2-7, with a possible D match to TRBD2 (6 bases). Trimming shortened V by 0 bases and J by 4 bases, and 7 bases separated the two germline ends. The CDR3 sequence is 13 residues long. From germline, CDR1 is SEHNR and CDR2 FQNEAQ (reference sequence). The CDR3 DNA follows: TGTGCCAGCAGCTTAGCGGGGAGGTACGAGCAGTACTTC. It specifies CASSLAGRYEQYF.

This chain joins TRBV18 and TRBJ1-2, with D tentatively TRBD1 (6 bases). The CDR3 totals 14 residues. V lost 2 bases, J lost 4 bases, and 11 bases lay in between. CDR1 is KGHSH and CDR2 is LQKENI in the germline V gene. Here the CDR3 DNA reads TGTGCCAGCTCACCAGGGGGCCTGGGCTATGGCTACACCTTC. Translated, it gives CASSPGGLGYGYTF. Drawing the rest from reference TRBV18 and TRBJ1-2, the complete variable domain is NAGVMQNPRHLVRRRGQEARLRCSPMKGHSHVYWYRQLPEEGLKFMVYLQKENIIDESGMPKERFSAEFPKEGPSILRIQQVVRGDSAAYFCASSPGGLGYGYTFGSGTRLTVV.

This chain links TRBV5-6 with TRBJ1-5; 7 bases agree with TRBD1. The trim removed 3 bases at V and 6 bases at J, leaving 6 bases unmatched. This CDR3 has 14 amino acids. Germline V gene data show CDR1 as SGHDT and CDR2 as YYEEEE. The CDR3 DNA reads as TGTGCCAGCAGCTCCTCGGGGACAGCTCAGCCCCAGCATTTT. This encodes CASSSSGTAQPQHF. Supplemented by reference TRBV5-6 and TRBJ1-5, the full variable domain reads DAGVTQSPTHLIKTRGQQVTLRCSPKSGHDTVSWYQQALGQGPQFIFQYYEEEERQRGNFPDRFSGHQFPNYSSELNVNALLLGDSALYLCASSSSGTAQPQHFGDGTRLSIL.

CDR3 coding DNA: TGCGCCAGCAGCCACAAACAGGGGGCTCCCAACGAGCAGTACTTC. Translated: CASSHKQGAPNEQYF. V usage is TRBV4-1 and J usage is TRBJ2-7; 9 bases are shared with TRBD1. The V gene's germline CDR1 is MGHRA and CDR2 YSYEKL. V lost 3 bases and J lost 5; bases outside the gene matches: 8. The CDR3 sequence is 15 residues long.

The chain links TRBV19 to TRBJ2-7; 9 nucleotides align to TRBD1. CDR1 and CDR2 from the germline V gene are LNHDA and SQIVND (reference sequence). The CDR3 sequence is 17 residues long. J gave up 6 bases and V 0 bases, and 12 bases lay outside the gene matches. The CDR3 coding sequence is TGTGCCAGTAGTATAGATCTTAGACAGGGGGGATACTGCGAGCAGTACTTC. It translates to CASSIDLRQGGYCEQYF.

The chain carries TRBV7-2 and TRBJ1-5, with 8 bases matching TRBD1. Trimming took 1 base from V and 2 from J; bases not matched to a gene: 4. Germline V gives CDR1 SGHTA, CDR2 FQGNSA. This CDR3 is built from 16 residues. CDR3 DNA sequence: TGTGCCAGCAGCTTAGGGACAGGGTCGGGCAATCAGCCCCAGCATTTT. Translating it yields CASSLGTGSGNQPQHF. The full variable domain, in which reference TRBV7-2 and TRBJ1-5 provide the parts outside the CDR3, is GAGVSQSPSNKVTEKGKDVELRCDPISGHTALYWYRQSLGQGLEFLIYFQGNSAPDKSGLPSDRFSAERTGGSVSTLTIQRTQQEDSAVYLCASSLGTGSGNQPQHFGDGTRLSIL.

This chain joins TRBV5-4 and TRBJ2-2, with 10 nucleotides matching TRBD2. CDR3 length equals 14 residues. Germline V gives CDR1 SGHNT, CDR2 YYREEE (reference sequence). Unmatched junction bases numbered 3, after V lost 3 bases and J lost 7 bases. CDR3 in DNA: TGTGCCAGCAGCTCGGGACTAGCGAACGGGGAGCTGTTTTTT. It is translated as CASSSGLANGELFF.

On this clone: Germline and junction disagree at one end, which may indicate a read error. V and J are TRBV7-9 and TRBJ2-3, with TRBD1 matching over 11 bases. Looked up from germline, CDR1 is SEHNR and CDR2 is FQNEAQ (reference sequence). This CDR3 is built from 15 residues. The CDR3 sequence is CASSYRTGGTDTQYF. The CDR3 DNA sequence: TGTGCCAGCAGCTATAGGACAGGGGGCACGGATACGCAGTATTTT.

The genes are TRBV6-1 and TRBJ1-5; no clear D gene. Germline-derived CDR1 and CDR2 are MNHNS and SASEGT. The CDR3 totals 16 residues. The V and J ends lost 4 bases and 0 bases respectively, with 13 bases between them. In DNA form, the CDR3 reads TGTGCCAGCAGTGTCGGAGGTGATTATAGCAATCAGCCCCAGCATTTT. This gives the protein CASSVGGDYSNQPQHF.

The V gene is TRBV5-6, the J gene TRBJ2-1, with 8 bases identical to TRBD1. V shed 2 bases and J 0 bases; nucleotides not matched to a gene: 4. CDR3 length equals 16 residues. Germline values: CDR1 SGHDT, CDR2 YYEEEE. CDR3 sequence (DNA): TGTGCCAGCAGCTTATTAGACAGGGGCTCCTACAATGAGCAGTTCTTC. This sequence encodes CASSLLDRGSYNEQFF.

The chain employs TRBV29-1 and TRBJ2-3; perhaps TRBD2 as D (6 bases). Germline V lookup: CDR1 SQVTM, CDR2 ANQGSEA. V dropped 4 bases and J dropped 5 bases, with 10 bases sitting between them. The CDR3 extends over 12 amino acids. CDR3 loop: CSVVYGGDTQYF. The DNA of the CDR3 is TGCAGCGTTGTTTACGGGGGAGATACGCAGTATTTT.

V usage is TRBV25-1 and J usage is TRBJ1-2; 7 bases are a match to TRBD1. Trimming removed 6 bases from V and 5 bases from J; junction bases left unmatched: 18. This CDR3 region has 17 residues. Looked up from germline, CDR1 is MGHDK and CDR2 is SYGVNS. Written as DNA, the CDR3 is TGTGCCAGCAGGCAAACAGGGGAAGGGAAGACTCGATATGGCTACACCTTC. This gives the protein CASRQTGEGKTRYGYTF.

The CDR3 DNA reads TGTGCCAGCAGAAGGACAGTAAGGGAGACCCAGTACTTC. Its translation: CASRRTVRETQYF. The chain couples TRBV2 to TRBJ2-5, with D perhaps matching TRBD1 (6 bases). The V gene lost 6 bases and the J gene lost 5 bases, with 13 bases spanning the gap. CDR3 length equals 13 residues. Germline values: CDR1 SNHLY, CDR2 FYNNEI.

The chain carries TRBV6-5 and TRBJ1-5; the D gene is possibly TRBD1 (6 bases). This CDR3 spans 15 amino acids. Germline V CDR1 and CDR2: MNHEY, SVGAGI. Trimming left V 6 bases short and J 4 bases short, with 16 bases between. In nucleotides, the CDR3 is TGTGCCAGCAGCCTTAACAGGGAGCTTAATCAGCCCCAGCATTTT. It encodes CASSLNRELNQPQHF.

V is TRBV5-4 and J is TRBJ2-3; D not resolved. Germline CDR1 is SGHNT and CDR2 is YYREEE (reference sequence). Deletions cut 0 bases from V and 2 bases from J, with 7 bases between. This CDR3 spans 14 amino acids. The CDR3 DNA is TGTGCCAGCAGCTTGGACTCCTACACAGATACGCAGTATTTT. This encodes CASSLDSYTDTQYF.

V is TRBV6-1 and J is TRBJ2-5; no firm D call. The better agreement between TRBJ2-7 and the DNA end casts doubt on the J call. The CDR3 extends over 13 amino acids. From germline, CDR1 is MNHNS and CDR2 SASEGT. The CDR3 reads CASSEPLRYEQYF. CDR3 bases: TGTGCCAGCAGTGAACCGCTCCGGTACGAGCAGTACTTC.

The chain combines TRBV11-2 with TRBJ2-5; 8 bases are a match to TRBD1. J gave up 1 base and V 6 bases, and 16 bases lay outside the gene matches. Germline V lookup: CDR1 SGHAT, CDR2 FQNNGV. The CDR3 has 18 amino acids. The CDR3 spells CASRRGQGGLTSQETQYF. The CDR3 DNA is TGTGCCAGCAGACGCGGACAGGGCGGTCTAACTTCCCAAGAGACCCAGTACTTC.

The chain uses TRBV14 and TRBJ2-1, with a weak D call TRBD1 (5 bases). CDR3 length: 15 amino acids. Germline V gene data show CDR1 as SGHDN and CDR2 as FVKESK. Trimming cost V 4 bases and J 0 bases, with 10 bases left between them. CDR3 loop: CASSPGQGSYNEQFF. DNA of the CDR3: TGTGCCAGCAGCCCCGGGCAGGGCTCCTACAATGAGCAGTTCTTC.

The V gene is TRBV5-1, the J gene TRBJ2-1; 7 bases fit TRBD1. Germline loops: CDR1 SGHRS, CDR2 YFSETQ. This CDR3 is built from 14 residues. Trimming at V came to 7 bases and at J to 4 bases, leaving 8 bases not matched to a gene. This CDR3 reads CASGRGGQYNEQFF. CDR3 DNA sequence: TGCGCCAGCGGCAGAGGGGGCCAATACAATGAGCAGTTCTTC.

This clone was found a few times. V and J are TRBV28 and TRBJ1-2, with 10 bases fitting TRBD1. V shed 8 bases, J shed 2 bases, and the junction held 14 bases outside the gene matches. The CDR3 length is 17 residues. CDR1 MDHEN and CDR2 SYDVKM come from the germline V gene. The CDR3 sequence: CASVSPGDRGPNYGYTF. The CDR3 nucleotides read TGTGCCAGCGTCTCCCCAGGGGACAGGGGCCCGAACTATGGCTACACCTTC.

The CDR3 nucleotides are TGTGCCAGCAGCTTAGGCAGCTCCTATAATTCACCCCTCCACTTT. It translates to CASSLGSSYNSPLHF. The gene calls are TRBV7-9 and TRBJ1-6; D call uncertain. V dropped 1 base and J dropped 0 bases, with 4 bases sitting between them. The CDR3 runs to 15 residues. Germline values: CDR1 SEHNR, CDR2 FQNEAQ (reference sequence).